These 19 T cell receptor beta chains share one sample of origin, sequenced in a study of cytomegalovirus exposure and HLA in healthy donors (dated by TCRdb to 2017 to 2019). Libraries were prepared through the immunoSEQ multiplex PCR assay. The clones in this table, taken by TCRdb from immuneACCESS, are in-frame only. Not every clone is retained; where verified, under half of the shortfall comes from an unresolved V gene, and the cause of the rest is unknown. Counted in this sample were about 130,000 clones; 88% of them appeared once. The top ten hold 1.4% of the sample. Sequenced sample: PBMCs. These receptors all come from a man aged 25-45 years in good health and CMV-seronegative.

The gene calls are TRBV6-5 and TRBJ2-5; TRBD1 is a possible D gene (5 bases). V was trimmed by 6 bases and J by 2 bases, leaving 13 bases between them. CDR1 and CDR2 (germline): MNHEY, SVGAGI. CDR3 size: 14 residues. CDR3 protein: CASSPSTAQETQYF. In DNA, the CDR3 is TGTGCCAGCAGCCCGTCGACAGCTCAAGAGACCCAGTACTTC.

The chain recombines TRBV4-2 with TRBJ1-4; D may be TRBD1 (5 bases). Germline CDR1 reads LGHNA; CDR2 reads YNFKEQ. The CDR3 loop spans 14 amino acids. V was cut by 1 base and J by 7 bases, with 10 bases left in between. The CDR3 bases are TGTGCCAGCAGCCAAGCCGCGGGGGGTGAAAAACTGTTTTTT. This gives the protein CASSQAAGGEKLFF.

The V and J genes are TRBV19 and TRBJ2-3; D is perhaps TRBD2 (6 bases). V shed 4 bases and J shed 6 bases, with 14 bases lying between them. This CDR3 contains 14 residues. Germline lookup yields CDR1 LNHDA and CDR2 SQIVND (reference sequence). CDR3 region: CASSRSGRVDTQYF. DNA for the CDR3: TGTGCCAGTAGTAGGAGCGGGCGTGTGGATACGCAGTATTTT.

The rearrangement joins TRBV14 to TRBJ1-1, with TRBD1 as a possible D gene (5 bases). The CDR3 is made up of 18 amino acids. V was cut by 1 base and J by 2 bases, with 20 bases left in between. The germline V gene encodes CDR1 SGHDN and CDR2 FVKESK. The CDR3 DNA is TGTGCCAGCAGCCAAGGTCTGACGGGGGGGAGGGAAAACACTGAAGCTTTCTTT. This encodes CASSQGLTGGRENTEAFF.

This clone has a handful of counts. V is TRBV2 and J is TRBJ1-3; maybe TRBD1 (6 bases). Germline CDR1 and CDR2: SNHLY and FYNNEI. V was clipped by 7 bases and J by 7 bases, with 11 bases between them. CDR3 length equals 12 residues. The chain's CDR3 is CASNREGNTIYF. The CDR3 DNA sequence: TGTGCCAGCAACAGGGAGGGTAACACCATATATTTT. The whole variable domain, filled in from reference TRBV2 and TRBJ1-3, reads EPEVTQTPSHQVTQMGQEVILRCVPISNHLYFYWYRQILGQKVEFLVSFYNNEISEKSEIFDDQFSVERPDGSNFTLKIRSTKLEDSAMYFCASNREGNTIYFGEGSWLTVV.

The V call is TRBV4-2, the J call TRBJ2-5, with D possibly matching TRBD2 (5 bases). The CDR3 spans 14 residues. V lost 6 bases and J 1 base, leaving 12 bases between the germline ends. Germline CDR1 and CDR2: LGHNA and YNFKEQ. CDR3 sequence reads: CASSWGAAQETQYF. The CDR3 DNA reads as TGTGCCAGCAGTTGGGGAGCGGCCCAAGAGACCCAGTACTTC.

The chain recombines TRBV11-2 with TRBJ2-7; D is ambiguous. V was trimmed by 5 bases and J by 3 bases, leaving 17 bases between them. Per germline, CDR1 SGHAT and CDR2 FQNNGV. CDR3 size: 15 residues. The CDR3 reads CASSSTLERRYEQYF. Here the CDR3 DNA reads TGTGCCAGCAGCAGTACTTTGGAGCGACGCTACGAGCAGTACTTC.

The rearrangement links TRBV6-4 to TRBJ2-3; TRBD1 might be the D (5 bases). The length of the CDR3 is 14 residues. V lost 10 bases to trimming and J lost 3 bases, with 17 bases between them. The V gene's germline CDR1 is MRHNA and CDR2 SNTAGT. CDR3 region: CAIHRHSLTDTQYF. The CDR3 nucleotides read TGTGCCATCCACAGGCACTCCCTAACAGATACGCAGTATTTT.

The sample holds one count of this clone. The rearrangement links TRBV11-2 to TRBJ1-4, with D possibly TRBD1 on 6 matching bases. The CDR3 is 16 amino acids. The germline V gene has CDR1 SGHAT and CDR2 FQNNGV. The V end was cut by 2 bases, the J end by 0 bases, with 10 bases between. This CDR3 reads CASSLQPGATNEKLFF. The CDR3 DNA sequence: TGTGCCAGCAGCTTACAGCCAGGGGCAACTAATGAAAAACTGTTTTTT.

The chain uses TRBV27 and TRBJ2-1; TRBD2 might be the D (6 bases). Trimming removed 5 bases at V and 4 bases at J, with 12 bases between. This CDR3 has 14 amino acids. Germline V gene sequence: CDR1 MNHEY, CDR2 SMNVEV (reference sequence). Here the CDR3 reads CASSPRLGYNEQFF. CDR3 DNA: TGTGCCAGCAGTCCTAGACTAGGTTACAATGAGCAGTTCTTC.

The chain combines TRBV5-6 with TRBJ2-1; 8 positions match TRBD2. CDR1 SGHDT and CDR2 YYEEEE come from the germline V gene. After removal of 2 bases from V and 2 bases from J, the junction contained 6 bases not matched to a gene. The CDR3 is 16 residues long. For the CDR3, the DNA is TGTGCCAGCAGCTTAGCGGGAGTCGGGCCCTACAATGAGCAGTTCTTC. Protein product: CASSLAGVGPYNEQFF.

The J gene is TRBJ2-6, the V gene TRBV5-1; D remains ambiguous. V was clipped by 0 bases and J by 1 base, with 8 bases between them. Germline values: CDR1 SGHRS, CDR2 YFSETQ. CDR3 length: 16 residues. CDR3 loop: CASSLGAASGANVLTF. CDR3 nucleotide sequence: TGCGCCAGCAGCTTGGGGGCCGCTTCTGGGGCCAACGTCCTGACTTTC.

The CDR3, as DNA: TGTGCCAGCAGCTTGGTGGAGGGAGCCCTATGGAATGAGCAGTTCTTC. It yields the protein CASSLVEGALWNEQFF. The chain has TRBV5-6 and TRBJ2-1; the D gene is possibly TRBD2 (6 bases). Deletions cut 0 bases from V and 7 bases from J, with 17 bases between. The germline CDR1 and CDR2 sequences are SGHDT and YYEEEE. This CDR3 comprises 16 residues.

The chain combines TRBV6-5 with TRBJ1-2; 7 bases are shared with TRBD1. After removal of 6 bases from V and 8 bases from J, the junction contained 9 bases not matched to a gene. Germline CDR1 MNHEY, CDR2 SVGAGI. The CDR3 extends over 13 amino acids. CDR3 nucleotides: TGTGCCAGCAGAGAGACAGGGCGGGAAGGCTACACCTTC. Amino acids: CASRETGREGYTF.

This chain uses TRBV7-7 with TRBJ2-2, with D unresolved. The CDR3 is 16 residues long. V lost 4 bases and J lost 1, with 13 bases in between. Germline V CDR1 and CDR2: SSHAT, FNYEAQ (reference sequence). The CDR3 DNA reads as TGTGCCAGCAGCTCCCGAGAGGCGATGAACACCGGGGAGCTGTTTTTT. Translated, it gives CASSSREAMNTGELFF.

The gene calls are TRBV4-3 and TRBJ2-1, with 11 bases identical to TRBD2. Germline V lookup: CDR1 LGHNA, CDR2 YSLEER. J was trimmed by 9 bases and V by 3 bases; bases with no gene match: 4. There are 14 residues in the CDR3. CDR3 sequence reads: CASSQPGLAAEQFF. CDR3 nucleotides: TGCGCCAGCAGCCAGCCGGGACTAGCGGCTGAGCAGTTCTTC.

CDR3 residues: CASSSPGQGAWEQFF. The CDR3 bases are TGTGCCAGCAGCTCACCGGGACAGGGGGCTTGGGAGCAGTTCTTC. This chain joins TRBV11-2 and TRBJ2-1; 12 bases line up with TRBD1. Trimming took 4 bases from V and 10 from J; bases not matched to a gene: 8. Germline V gene data show CDR1 as SGHAT and CDR2 as FQNNGV. This CDR3 has 15 amino acids. Drawing the rest from reference TRBV11-2 and TRBJ2-1, the complete variable domain is EAGVAQSPRYKIIEKRQSVAFWCNPISGHATLYWYQQILGQGPKLLIQFQNNGVVDDSQLPKDRFSAERLKGVDSTLKIQPAKLEDSAVYLCASSSPGQGAWEQFFGPGTRLTVL.

The chain's CDR3 is CASSSPTRTDTQYF. In DNA, the CDR3 is TGTGCCAGCAGCTCCCCCACTAGGACAGATACGCAGTATTTT. V and J are TRBV7-2 and TRBJ2-3; TRBD2 might be the D (5 bases). Looked up from germline, CDR1 is SGHTA and CDR2 is FQGNSA. V was clipped by 4 bases and J by 3 bases, with 11 bases between them. The CDR3 spans 14 residues.

The chain has TRBV15 and TRBJ1-2, with a possible D match to TRBD1 (5 bases). Trimming cost V 5 bases and J 3 bases, with 16 bases left between them. The length of the CDR3 is 15 residues. The germline CDR1 and CDR2 sequences are LNHNV and YYDKDF (reference sequence). The CDR3 is CATSEGGEGYYGYTF. The DNA of the CDR3 is TGTGCCACCAGCGAGGGAGGGGAGGGGTACTATGGCTACACCTTC.